These T cell receptor beta chains were read from a single sample in a study of T cells in Graves' hyperthyroidism and ophthalmopathy. Via MiXCR, TCRdb re-called the multiplex PCR reads, giving one row per CDR3 protein. The sample carries about 480,000 distinct CDR3 sequences, around 14% recorded once. Sequencing was carried out using blood. The receptor set was obtained from a young woman with Graves' hyperthyroidism. Each CDR3 is given with its conserved first and last residue. A D gene is named only where the DNA matches it firmly. Expanded clones are given a class, and other clones once, few, many or no size at all.

CDR3 DNA: TGCGCCAGCAGAGACGGACGGAACTCTGGAAACACCATATATTTT; CDR3 protein: CASRDGRNSGNTIYF; J gene: TRBJ1-3; CDR3 length: 15; D gene: .; V gene: TRBV5-1; clone size: few
CDR3 DNA: TGTGCCAGTAGAGTTCGTCAGGTCCCAGATACGCAGTATTTT; CDR3 protein: CASRVRQVPDTQYF; J gene: TRBJ2-3; CDR3 length: 14; D gene: .; V gene: TRBV6-1; clone size: many
CDR3 DNA: TGTGCCAGCAGCCCCTCGAGGGGTTCTAGATATGGCTACACCTTC; CDR3 protein: CASSPSRGSRYGYTF; J gene: TRBJ1-2; CDR3 length: 15; D gene: .; V gene: TRBV2; clone size: once
CDR3 DNA: TGTGCCAGCGGTAGCGGCGAGCAGTTCTTC; CDR3 protein: CASGSGEQFF; J gene: TRBJ2-1; CDR3 length: 10; D gene: .; V gene: TRBV12-3/TRBV12-4; clone size: many
CDR3 DNA: TGTGCCAGCAGCGTTGGCGCCGGGAAGCCCCAGCATTTT; CDR3 protein: CASSVGAGKPQHF; J gene: TRBJ1-5; CDR3 length: 13; D gene: .; V gene: TRBV9; clone size: .
CDR3 DNA: TGTGCCAGCAGCCCCATCGACGGCGTAGCCAAAAACATTCAGTACTTC; CDR3 protein: CASSPIDGVAKNIQYF; J gene: TRBJ2-4; CDR3 length: 16; D gene: .; V gene: TRBV3-1; clone size: few
CDR3 DNA: TGCGCCAGCAGCTCGAGAACCTCCTACGAGCAGTACTTC; CDR3 protein: CASSSRTSYEQYF; J gene: TRBJ2-7; CDR3 length: 13; D gene: .; V gene: TRBV5-1; clone size: many
CDR3 DNA: TGTGCCATCAGTGAGTTGCCGGGGGAGACCCAGTACTTC; CDR3 protein: CAISELPGETQYF; J gene: TRBJ2-5; CDR3 length: 13; D gene: .; V gene: TRBV10-3; clone size: many
CDR3 DNA: TGCGCCAGCAGCTTCTATAGCGGGAGCCAAGGAGAGACCCAGTACTTC; CDR3 protein: CASSFYSGSQGETQYF; J gene: TRBJ2-5; CDR3 length: 16; D gene: TRBD2; V gene: TRBV5-1; clone size: few
CDR3 DNA: TGTGCCAGCAGACCTGCCTACCTCCAAGAGACCCAGTACTTC; CDR3 protein: CASRPAYLQETQYF; J gene: TRBJ2-5; CDR3 length: 14; D gene: .; V gene: TRBV12-3/TRBV12-4; clone size: many
CDR3 DNA: TGCGCCAGCAGCCAAGGTTACCTTAACTATGGCTACACCTTC; CDR3 protein: CASSQGYLNYGYTF; J gene: TRBJ1-2; CDR3 length: 14; D gene: .; V gene: TRBV4-1; clone size: many
CDR3 DNA: TGTGCCAGCAGCGCCCAGACTAGCGGTCTCTCCAAAGGGCAGTACTTC; CDR3 protein: CASSAQTSGLSKGQYF; J gene: TRBJ2-7; CDR3 length: 16; D gene: TRBD2; V gene: TRBV7-2; clone size: many
CDR3 DNA: TGTGCCAGCAGCTCACGGACAGGGAGACTGTCTTTT; CDR3 protein: CASSSRTGRLSF; J gene: TRBJ2-2; CDR3 length: 12; D gene: TRBD1; V gene: TRBV7-2; clone size: few
CDR3 DNA: TGCAGTGCTAGAGATTGGGACACGGAGTACTACAATGAGCAGTTCTTC; CDR3 protein: CSARDWDTEYYNEQFF; J gene: TRBJ2-1; CDR3 length: 16; D gene: .; V gene: TRBV20-1; clone size: many
CDR3 DNA: TGTGCCAGTAGTTGGAGGGGCGCCCACTATGGCTACACCTTC; CDR3 protein: CASSWRGAHYGYTF; J gene: TRBJ1-2; CDR3 length: 14; D gene: .; V gene: TRBV19; clone size: many
CDR3 DNA: TGCGCCAGCAGCTTGGCCGGGTTGCAGGGCTATGGCTACACCTTC; CDR3 protein: CASSLAGLQGYGYTF; J gene: TRBJ1-2; CDR3 length: 15; D gene: .; V gene: TRBV5-1; clone size: many
CDR3 DNA: TGTGCCACCAGTGACGCCCGGACGGGTTACGAGCAGTACTTC; CDR3 protein: CATSDARTGYEQYF; J gene: TRBJ2-7; CDR3 length: 14; D gene: .; V gene: TRBV24-1; clone size: many
CDR3 DNA: TGTGCCAGCAGGAAACAGGGGTCGGGCTATGGCTACACCTTC; CDR3 protein: CASRKQGSGYGYTF; J gene: TRBJ1-2; CDR3 length: 14; D gene: TRBD1; V gene: TRBV28; clone size: .
CDR3 DNA: TGTGCCAGCAGTCGCGGGACAGTTTACAATGAGCAGTTCTTC; CDR3 protein: CASSRGTVYNEQFF; J gene: TRBJ2-1; CDR3 length: 14; D gene: .; V gene: TRBV6-1; clone size: few
CDR3 DNA: TGCGCCAGCAGCACCGGGACAGGGCAACAGTACTTC; CDR3 protein: CASSTGTGQQYF; J gene: TRBJ2-5; CDR3 length: 12; D gene: TRBD1; V gene: TRBV10-1; clone size: .
CDR3 DNA: TGCGCCAGCAGCCCTATATCGACGCCCAGATACACTGAAGCTTTCTTT; CDR3 protein: CASSPISTPRYTEAFF; J gene: TRBJ1-1; CDR3 length: 16; D gene: .; V gene: TRBV5-1; clone size: .
CDR3 DNA: TGCAGCGTTGAGCCAGGGAGGGGAGAGACCCAGTACTTC; CDR3 protein: CSVEPGRGETQYF; J gene: TRBJ2-5; CDR3 length: 13; D gene: TRBD2; V gene: TRBV29-1; clone size: many
CDR3 DNA: TGTGCCAGCTCACCACAGGAATCCTACGAGCAGTACTTC; CDR3 protein: CASSPQESYEQYF; J gene: TRBJ2-7; CDR3 length: 13; D gene: .; V gene: TRBV18; clone size: .
CDR3 DNA: TGTGCCAGCAGCCGGCACGAACGGGGCGTCGGCACCGGGGAGCTGTTTTTT; CDR3 protein: CASSRHERGVGTGELFF; J gene: TRBJ2-2; CDR3 length: 17; D gene: .; V gene: TRBV11-2; clone size: many